This paragraph reports one TCR beta chain. Its antigen is as yet unknown. The record originates from a study of T cell responses to AZD1222 COVID-19 vaccine. Study-level results: Spike-spanning, vaccine-associated CD4 TCRs were dominant at 160-218 and 743-854.

Method: immunoSEQ multiplex PCR; TCRdb's copy keeps in-frame clones and lacks some. The table lists roughly 60,000 clones, more than 60% of them singletons, with roughly 3.6% in the top ten. Sequencing was performed on peripheral blood, taken 28 days after the second AZD1222 dose. The clonotype originates from an adult who received the AZD1222 COVID-19 vaccine.

Written as DNA, the CDR3 is TGTGCCAGCAGCTTCGGGGGGAACACTGAAGCTTTCTTT. It translates to CASSFGGNTEAFF. The chain couples TRBV7-3 to TRBJ1-1; D perhaps matches TRBD1 (5 bases). Per the germline V gene, CDR1 is SGHTA and CDR2 is FQGTGA. This CDR3 is 13 amino acids long. The V and J ends lost 3 bases and 1 base respectively, with 6 bases between them.